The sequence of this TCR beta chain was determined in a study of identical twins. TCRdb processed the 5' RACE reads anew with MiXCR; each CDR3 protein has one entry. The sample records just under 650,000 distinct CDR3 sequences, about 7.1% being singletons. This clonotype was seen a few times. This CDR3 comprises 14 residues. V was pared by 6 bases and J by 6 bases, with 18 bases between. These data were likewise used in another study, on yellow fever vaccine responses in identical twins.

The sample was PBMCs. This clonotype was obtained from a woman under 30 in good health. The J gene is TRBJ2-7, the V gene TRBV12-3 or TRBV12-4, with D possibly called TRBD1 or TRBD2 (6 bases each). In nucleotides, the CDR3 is TGTGCCAGCAGCCCGGGGGCCCAGTCGGTCGAGCAGTACTTC. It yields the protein CASSPGAQSVEQYF.